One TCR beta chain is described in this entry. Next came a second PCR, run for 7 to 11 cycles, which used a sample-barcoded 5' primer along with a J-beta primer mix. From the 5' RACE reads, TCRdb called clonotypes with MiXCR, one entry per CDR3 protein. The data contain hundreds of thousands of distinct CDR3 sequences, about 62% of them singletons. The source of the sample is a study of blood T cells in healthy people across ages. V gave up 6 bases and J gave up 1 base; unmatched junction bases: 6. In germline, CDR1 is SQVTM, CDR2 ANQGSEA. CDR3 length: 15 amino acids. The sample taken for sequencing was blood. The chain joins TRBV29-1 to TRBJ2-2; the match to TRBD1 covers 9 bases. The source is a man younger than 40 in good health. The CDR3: CSVQPGQGNTGELFF. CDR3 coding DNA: TGCAGCGTACAGCCGGGACAGGGGAACACCGGGGAGCTGTTTTTT.